These 28 T cell receptor beta chains were sequenced from one sample in a study of shared clonotypes between healthy human individuals. The repertoire was sequenced with immunoSEQ multiplex PCR; TCRdb's copy has only in-frame clones and lacks some. The sample lists hundreds of thousands of clones; almost 97% were seen once. Sequenced sample: naive CD4+ T cells sorted from blood. Subset noted: CD45RA+ positively selected. The receptor set was obtained from a woman aged 25 to 39 in good health.

The chain has TRBV10-3 and TRBJ2-1; perhaps TRBD2 as D (5 bases). From germline, CDR1 is ENHRY and CDR2 SYGVKD. Trimming removed 4 bases from V and 10 bases from J, with 20 bases in between. This CDR3 contains 15 residues. The DNA of the CDR3 is TGTGCCATCAGTGGCTTTTCCAATAGCGACATAGAGCAGTTCTTC. It codes for CAISGFSNSDIEQFF.

The chain carries TRBV11-2 and TRBJ1-2; 10 bases are a match to TRBD1. Germline-derived CDR1 and CDR2 are SGHAT and FQNNGV. Unmatched junction bases numbered 12, after V lost 4 bases and J lost 7 bases. This CDR3 comprises 16 residues. The CDR3 loop reads CASSSSPDRGLGGYTF. The CDR3 bases are TGTGCCAGCAGCTCTTCTCCAGACAGGGGGCTAGGTGGCTACACCTTC.

The rearrangement links TRBV14 to TRBJ2-2; D not resolved. This CDR3 comprises 13 residues. Trimming shortened V by 10 bases and J by 0 bases, and 9 bases separated the two germline ends. The germline V gene has CDR1 SGHDN and CDR2 FVKESK. CDR3 sequence reads: CANSRANTGELFF. The CDR3 DNA reads as TGTGCCAACAGTCGCGCGAACACCGGGGAGCTGTTTTTT.

CDR3 in DNA: TGTGCCAGCAGCGTAGGTGAGGGACGAAGCACAGATACGCAGTATTTT. Residues: CASSVGEGRSTDTQYF. The gene calls are TRBV9 and TRBJ2-3; the D call may be TRBD1 or TRBD2 (5 bases each). CDR1 is SGDLS and CDR2 is YYNGEE in the germline V gene. This CDR3 comprises 16 residues. V shed 0 bases and J shed 0 bases, with 11 bases lying between them. The whole variable domain, filled in from reference TRBV9 and TRBJ2-3, reads DSGVTQTPKHLITATGQRVTLRCSPRSGDLSVYWYQQSLDQGLQFLIQYYNGEERAKGNILERFSAQQFPDLHSELNLSSLELGDSALYFCASSVGEGRSTDTQYFGPGTRLTVL.

V usage is TRBV28 and J usage is TRBJ2-7, with D possibly TRBD1 on 6 matching bases. CDR1 and CDR2 (germline): MDHEN, SYDVKM. V shed 1 base and J shed 6 bases, with 22 bases lying between them. The CDR3 totals 17 residues. The CDR3 region has the DNA TGTGCCAGCAGTTTATCTGGGGGCTCAAAACTCCGAGGCGAGCAGTACTTC. Protein sequence: CASSLSGGSKLRGEQYF.

The rearrangement links TRBV28 to TRBJ1-5; D perhaps matches TRBD1 (6 bases). The CDR3 extends over 14 amino acids. CDR1 is MDHEN and CDR2 is SYDVKM in the germline V gene. V was clipped by 10 bases and J by 2 bases, with 15 bases between them. CDR3 DNA sequence: TGTGCCACCCGAACAGGGCCAGGCAATCAGCCCCAGCATTTT. This sequence encodes CATRTGPGNQPQHF.

This chain connects TRBV28 to TRBJ1-5; tentatively, D is TRBD1 (6 bases). The germline V and J ends were trimmed by 5 bases and 6 bases, with 8 bases remaining between them. Germline-derived CDR1 and CDR2 are MDHEN and SYDVKM. The CDR3 runs 12 residues. CDR3 in amino acids: CASSGGGQPQHF. CDR3 coding DNA: TGTGCCAGCAGTGGGGGCGGTCAGCCCCAGCATTTT.

The rearrangement links TRBV30 to TRBJ2-7; D gene unclear. V gave up 4 bases and J gave up 0 bases, with 10 bases separating them. Germline values: CDR1 GTSNPN, CDR2 SVGIG (reference sequence). The CDR3 is 13 amino acids. The CDR3 protein is CAWTRLTSYEQYF. The CDR3 coding sequence is TGTGCCTGGACCCGCCTTACCTCCTACGAGCAGTACTTC.

The chain recombines TRBV5-1 with TRBJ2-1, with 8 positions matching TRBD2. CDR1 is SGHRS, CDR2 YFSETQ, per germline. Trimming at V came to 0 bases and at J to 6 bases, leaving 14 bases not matched to a gene. The CDR3 totals 18 residues. The CDR3 sequence: CASSLGVSRAGAGNEQFF. As DNA, the CDR3 is TGCGCCAGCAGCTTGGGAGTATCCCGAGCGGGAGCTGGCAATGAGCAGTTCTTC.

This chain connects TRBV7-3 to TRBJ1-1; TRBD1 aligns across 8 bases. V gave up 3 bases and J gave up 4 bases; unmatched junction bases: 1. In germline, CDR1 is SGHTA, CDR2 FQGTGA. The CDR3 has 13 residues. CDR3 sequence reads: CASSFTGGTEAFF. The CDR3 DNA reads as TGTGCCAGCAGCTTCACAGGGGGCACTGAAGCTTTCTTT.

The rearrangement uses TRBV5-1 and TRBJ2-1; D perhaps matches TRBD1 (8 bases). The CDR3 sequence is 21 residues long. Germline V CDR1 and CDR2: SGHRS, YFSETQ. V lost 0 bases and J lost 0, with 25 bases in between. This CDR3 reads CASSLADRGSRGTNSYNEQFF. DNA for the CDR3: TGCGCCAGCAGCTTGGCTGACAGGGGAAGTCGTGGGACTAACTCCTACAATGAGCAGTTCTTC.

CDR3 amino acids: CASSISSWDTGEQYF. The DNA for the CDR3 is TGCGCCAGCAGCATCAGCTCATGGGACACGGGCGAGCAGTACTTC. The V gene is TRBV5-1, the J gene TRBJ2-7, with TRBD1 as a possible D gene (6 bases). V shed 4 bases and J shed 6 bases, with 20 bases lying between them. Germline CDR1 SGHRS, CDR2 YFSETQ. The CDR3 has 15 residues.

In this sample, this clone turned up once. The chain employs TRBV18 and TRBJ1-1; D is uncertain. The V end lost 3 bases, the J end lost 0 bases, and 14 bases lay between the germline ends. The CDR3 loop spans 16 amino acids. Per the germline V gene, CDR1 is KGHSH and CDR2 is LQKENI. The chain's CDR3 is CASSPPYPRVNTEAFF. CDR3 DNA sequence: TGTGCCAGCTCACCTCCGTACCCGAGGGTGAACACTGAAGCTTTCTTT.

This rearrangement joins TRBV6-1 to TRBJ2-7, with no clear D. The germline V gene encodes CDR1 MNHNS and CDR2 SASEGT. The CDR3 length is 12 residues. V was trimmed by 4 bases and J by 0 bases, leaving 4 bases between them. CDR3 DNA sequence: TGTGCCAGCAGTGGGGCCTCCTACGAGCAGTACTTC. This translates into CASSGASYEQYF.

The gene calls are TRBV5-1 and TRBJ2-1, with 10 bases fitting TRBD2. The ends lost 2 bases at V and 9 bases at J; junction bases unmatched: 5. The CDR3 runs to 14 residues. Germline V lookup: CDR1 SGHRS, CDR2 YFSETQ. The CDR3 sequence is CASSFASGSREQFF. The DNA of the CDR3 is TGCGCCAGCAGCTTCGCTAGCGGGAGTCGTGAGCAGTTCTTC.

This clone is a singleton in its sample. The rearrangement joins TRBV6-1 to TRBJ1-5, with TRBD1 identical over 7 bases. The CDR3 runs 15 residues. In germline, CDR1 is MNHNS, CDR2 SASEGT. With 3 bases clipped from V and 3 bases from J, the junction kept 5 bases outside the gene matches. For the CDR3, the DNA is TGTGCCAGCAGTGACAGGGACAGCTACAATCAGCCCCAGCATTTT. Translating gives CASSDRDSYNQPQHF.

This clone was observed once. The gene calls are TRBV18 and TRBJ2-7, with D uncertain. CDR1 is KGHSH, CDR2 LQKENI, per germline. V shed 4 bases and J shed 5 bases, with 9 bases lying between them. The CDR3 is made up of 12 amino acids. Written as DNA, the CDR3 is TGTGCCAGCTCACTCCGGTTGGACGAGCAGTACTTC. Translated: CASSLRLDEQYF.

The rearrangement uses TRBV5-4 and TRBJ2-3; 12 bases are shared with TRBD2. This CDR3 has 16 amino acids. V shed 4 bases, J shed 4 bases, and the junction held 7 bases outside the gene matches. CDR1 is SGHNT, CDR2 YYREEE, per germline (reference sequence). The CDR3 protein is CASSPRTSGIADTQYF. The CDR3, as DNA: TGTGCCAGCAGCCCGCGGACTAGCGGGATCGCAGATACGCAGTATTTT.

The chain uses TRBV2 and TRBJ2-3; D is unclear. Germline values: CDR1 SNHLY, CDR2 FYNNEI. This CDR3 region has 12 residues. V was trimmed by 6 bases and J by 0 bases, leaving 4 bases between them. CDR3 residues: CASRGSTDTQYF. The CDR3 DNA reads TGTGCCAGCAGGGGTAGCACAGATACGCAGTATTTT.

This chain joins TRBV6-5 and TRBJ1-1, with a weak D call TRBD1 (5 bases). Trimming cost V 5 bases and J 4 bases, with 14 bases left between them. Germline CDR1 is MNHEY and CDR2 is SVGAGI. This CDR3 comprises 14 residues. For the CDR3, the DNA is TGTGCCAGCAGTCCACACGGGGGTGGCACTGAAGCTTTCTTT. This gives the protein CASSPHGGGTEAFF.

This chain joins TRBV27 and TRBJ2-1; 7 bases are shared with TRBD2. Per the germline V gene, CDR1 is MNHEY and CDR2 is SMNVEV (reference sequence). There are 16 residues in the CDR3. V dropped 10 bases and J dropped 7; count of bases not matched to a gene: 19. The CDR3 protein is CATEKRSGIIMNEQFF. CDR3 DNA sequence: TGTGCCACCGAGAAGAGAAGCGGGATTATAATGAATGAGCAGTTCTTC.

The CDR3 reads CASSSGQGSWETQYF. The DNA for the CDR3 is TGTGCCAGCAGCTCTGGACAGGGGTCTTGGGAGACCCAGTACTTC. J is TRBJ2-5 and V is TRBV4-2; 9 bases align to TRBD1. After removal of 5 bases from V and 5 bases from J, the junction contained 9 bases not matched to a gene. Germline-derived CDR1 and CDR2 are LGHNA and YNFKEQ. This CDR3 spans 15 amino acids.

The chain employs TRBV7-6 and TRBJ2-7; D call uncertain. V lost 5 bases and J lost 5, with 7 bases in between. The length of the CDR3 is 11 residues. The V gene's germline CDR1 is SGHVS and CDR2 FNYEAQ. In DNA form, the CDR3 reads TGTGCCAGCAGCACTGGGAACGAGCAGTACTTC. Protein: CASSTGNEQYF.

Written as DNA, the CDR3 is TGTGCCAGCCTGACGGGAGGAGGGTACGAGCAGTACTTC. Translated, it gives CASLTGGGYEQYF. The gene calls are TRBV28 and TRBJ2-7; 7 bases align to TRBD2. The junction had 8 bases not matched to a gene; V was cut back by 8 bases and J by 4 bases. There are 13 residues in the CDR3. Per germline, CDR1 MDHEN and CDR2 SYDVKM.

The chain combines TRBV28 with TRBJ1-5, with 7 bases identical to TRBD1. Germline V gene sequence: CDR1 MDHEN, CDR2 SYDVKM. The CDR3 runs to 11 residues. With V trimmed by 8 bases and J by 7 bases, 2 bases remained unmatched. CDR3 DNA: TGTGCCAGCCAGGGGGACCAGCCCCAGCATTTT. Translated, it gives CASQGDQPQHF.

CDR3 residues: CASSLAVRGAILGGANVLTF. In nucleotides, the CDR3 is TGTGCCAGCAGCTTAGCCGTGAGGGGGGCCATTTTAGGCGGGGCCAACGTCCTGACTTTC. The chain employs TRBV7-2 and TRBJ2-6; D tentatively reads TRBD1 or TRBD2 (6 bases each). This CDR3 contains 20 residues. The V gene lost 0 bases and the J gene lost 4 bases, with 22 bases spanning the gap. CDR1 is SGHTA, CDR2 FQGNSA, per germline.

J is TRBJ1-5 and V is TRBV20-1, with D uncertain. Germline CDR1 DFQATT, CDR2 SNEGSKA (reference sequence). This CDR3 has 11 amino acids. V lost 3 bases to trimming and J lost 9 bases, with 9 bases between them. DNA of the CDR3: TGCAGTGCTAGTTGGGGAACGCCCCAGCATTTT. Protein product: CSASWGTPQHF.

This chain joins TRBV7-2 and TRBJ2-2; possibly TRBD2 for D (5 bases). Germline CDR1 is SGHTA and CDR2 is FQGNSA. Trimming stripped 2 bases from V and 1 base from J, with 11 bases between. The CDR3 consists of 16 residues. The chain's CDR3 is CASSLWSSGNTGELFF. The CDR3 DNA reads as TGTGCCAGCAGCTTATGGTCAAGCGGGAACACCGGGGAGCTGTTTTTT.